This paragraph covers one T cell receptor (beta chain) sequence. The target antigen is unknown. These data come from a study of Ad26.COV2.S vaccination and SARS-CoV-2 variants. In the study overall: Of the COV1001 trial arms, the Ad26.COV2.S arm included the donor. By the intramuscular route, Ad26.COV2.S was given once, or twice 56 days apart.

Using immunoSEQ multiplex PCR, the repertoire was profiled, and TCRdb retains in-frame clones only, with some absent. The profile covers hundreds of thousands of clones, with about nine tenths appearing a single time and 12% taken by the ten largest. Whole-study findings and limits: Total responses of T cells may have been underestimated by the analyses of TCR breadth and depth.

This sample's treatment: around 19 received Ad26.COV2.S at low or high dose, single or two shots; about 5 received placebo; per-sample allocation not given. Sampling was performed 63 days after the first vaccine or placebo injection. Expression of Wuhan-strain SARS-CoV-2 spike came from the Ad26 vector that formed the vaccine. Per the germline V gene, CDR1 is SQVTM and CDR2 is ANQGSEA. CDR3 length equals 15 residues. With 0 bases removed from V and 3 bases from J, the gap between germline ends came to 14 bases. This chain links TRBV29-1 with TRBJ2-5; the D is unclear. This receptor was taken from a person aged 18-65 years who received the Ad26.COV2.S COVID-19 vaccine or a placebo. The sample was peripheral blood, taken in a trial of Ad26.COV2.S vaccine versus placebo. The CDR3 DNA follows: TGCAGCGTTGAAGATCTGGCTTTAGCAGAAGAGACCCAGTACTTC. The encoded protein is CSVEDLALAEETQYF.